The clone carrying this TCR beta chain was seen a few times. Data came from immunoSEQ multiplex PCR; TCRdb stores just in-frame clones and leaves some out. There are around 2.5 million clones in the sample; 80% to 95% occur only once, and 0.36% lies in the top ten. The sample belongs to a study of shared clonotypes between healthy human individuals. Germline V lookup: CDR1 SEHNR, CDR2 FQNEAQ (reference sequence). The CDR3 sequence is 14 residues long. The V end lost 0 bases, the J end lost 0 bases, and 5 bases lay between the germline ends. This TCR came from a man aged 18-30 years in good health. Some clones in this sample may be carry-over from other donors' samples. The chain combines TRBV7-9 with TRBJ1-1; D gene uncertain. The source material was naive CD4+ T cells from PBMCs. Subset given: CD45RA+ positively selected. The CDR3, as DNA: TGTGCCAGCAGCTTAGCTACGCTGAACACTGAAGCTTTCTTT. Protein sequence: CASSLATLNTEAFF.